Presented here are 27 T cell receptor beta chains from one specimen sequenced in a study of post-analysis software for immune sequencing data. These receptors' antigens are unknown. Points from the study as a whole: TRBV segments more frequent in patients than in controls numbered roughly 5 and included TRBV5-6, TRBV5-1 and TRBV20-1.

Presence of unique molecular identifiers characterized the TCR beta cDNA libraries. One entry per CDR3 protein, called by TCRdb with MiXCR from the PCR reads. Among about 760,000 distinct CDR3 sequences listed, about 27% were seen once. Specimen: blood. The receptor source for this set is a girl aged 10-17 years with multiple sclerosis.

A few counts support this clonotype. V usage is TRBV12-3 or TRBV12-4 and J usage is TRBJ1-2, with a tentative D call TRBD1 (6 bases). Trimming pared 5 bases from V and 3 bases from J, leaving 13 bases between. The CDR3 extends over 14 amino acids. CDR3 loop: CASSQRTAYYGYTF. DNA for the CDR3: TGTGCCAGCAGTCAGCGGACAGCCTACTATGGCTACACCTTC.

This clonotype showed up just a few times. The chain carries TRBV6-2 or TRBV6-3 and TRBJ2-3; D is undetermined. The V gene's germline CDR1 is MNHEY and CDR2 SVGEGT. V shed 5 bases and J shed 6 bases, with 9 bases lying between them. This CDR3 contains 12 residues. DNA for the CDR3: TGTGCCAGCAGTCCTTCAGTGGATACGCAGTATTTT. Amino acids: CASSPSVDTQYF.

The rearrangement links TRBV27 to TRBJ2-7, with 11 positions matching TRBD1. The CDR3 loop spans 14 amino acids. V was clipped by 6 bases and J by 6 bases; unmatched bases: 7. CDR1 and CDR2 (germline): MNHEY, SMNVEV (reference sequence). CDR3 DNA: TGTGCCAGCAGAGCGGGACAGGGGGTCCGCGAGCAGTACTTC. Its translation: CASRAGQGVREQYF.

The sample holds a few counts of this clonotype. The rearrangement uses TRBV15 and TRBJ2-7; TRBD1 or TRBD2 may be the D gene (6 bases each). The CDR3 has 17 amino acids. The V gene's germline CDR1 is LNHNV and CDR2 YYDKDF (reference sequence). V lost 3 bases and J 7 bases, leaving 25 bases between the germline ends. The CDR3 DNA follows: TGTGCCACCAGCAGCGATAAAATGGGGGGCGAGGGCAATGAGCAGTACTTC. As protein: CATSSDKMGGEGNEQYF.

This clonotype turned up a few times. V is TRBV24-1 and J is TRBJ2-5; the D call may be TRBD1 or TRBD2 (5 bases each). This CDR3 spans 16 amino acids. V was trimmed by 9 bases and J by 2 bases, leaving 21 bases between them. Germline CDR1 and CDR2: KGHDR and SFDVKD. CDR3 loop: CATGRLWGTEQETQYF. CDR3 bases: TGTGCCACCGGGAGACTCTGGGGGACGGAGCAAGAGACCCAGTACTTC.

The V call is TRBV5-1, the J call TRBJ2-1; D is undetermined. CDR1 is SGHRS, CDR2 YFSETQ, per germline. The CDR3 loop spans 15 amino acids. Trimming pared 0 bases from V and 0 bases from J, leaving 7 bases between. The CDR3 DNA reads TGCGCCAGCAGCTTGGCCGCGGTCTCCTACAATGAGCAGTTCTTC. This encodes CASSLAAVSYNEQFF.

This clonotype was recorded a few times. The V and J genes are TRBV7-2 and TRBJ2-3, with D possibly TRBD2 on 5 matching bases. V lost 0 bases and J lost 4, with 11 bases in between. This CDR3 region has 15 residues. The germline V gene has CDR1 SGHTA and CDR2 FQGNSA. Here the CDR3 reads CASSLAASPSDTQYF. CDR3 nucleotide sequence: TGTGCCAGCAGCTTAGCGGCTAGCCCATCAGATACGCAGTATTTT.

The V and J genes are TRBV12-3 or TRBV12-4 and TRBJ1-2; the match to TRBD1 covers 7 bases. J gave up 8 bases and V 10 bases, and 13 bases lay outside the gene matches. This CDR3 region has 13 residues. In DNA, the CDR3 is TGTGCCATCGGCTGGACGGACAGGCCAGGCTACACCTTC. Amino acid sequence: CAIGWTDRPGYTF.

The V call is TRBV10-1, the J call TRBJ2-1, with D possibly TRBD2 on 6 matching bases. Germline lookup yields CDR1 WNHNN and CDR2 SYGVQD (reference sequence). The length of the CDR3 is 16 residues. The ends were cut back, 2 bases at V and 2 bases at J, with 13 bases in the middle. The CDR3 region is CASSEDPGLTYNEQFF. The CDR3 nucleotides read TGCGCCAGCAGTGAGGACCCGGGACTTACCTACAATGAGCAGTTCTTC.

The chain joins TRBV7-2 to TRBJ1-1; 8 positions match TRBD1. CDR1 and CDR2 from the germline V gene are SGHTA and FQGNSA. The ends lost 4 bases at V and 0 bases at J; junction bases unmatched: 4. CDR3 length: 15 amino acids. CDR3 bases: TGTGCCAGCAGCTACCGGACAGGGTTGAACACTGAAGCTTTCTTT. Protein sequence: CASSYRTGLNTEAFF.

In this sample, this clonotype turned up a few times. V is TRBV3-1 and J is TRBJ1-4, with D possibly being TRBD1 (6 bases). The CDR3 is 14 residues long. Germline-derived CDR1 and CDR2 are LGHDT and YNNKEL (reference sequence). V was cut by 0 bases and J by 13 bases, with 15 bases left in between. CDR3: CASSQDHSGVGLFF. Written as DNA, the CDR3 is TGTGCCAGCAGCCAAGATCATTCAGGGGTTGGACTGTTTTTT.

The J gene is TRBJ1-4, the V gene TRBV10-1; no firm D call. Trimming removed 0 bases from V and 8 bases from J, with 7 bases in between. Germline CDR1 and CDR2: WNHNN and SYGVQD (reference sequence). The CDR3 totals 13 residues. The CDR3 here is CASSESGTEKLFF. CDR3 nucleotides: TGCGCCAGCAGTGAGTCCGGTACAGAAAAACTGTTTTTT.

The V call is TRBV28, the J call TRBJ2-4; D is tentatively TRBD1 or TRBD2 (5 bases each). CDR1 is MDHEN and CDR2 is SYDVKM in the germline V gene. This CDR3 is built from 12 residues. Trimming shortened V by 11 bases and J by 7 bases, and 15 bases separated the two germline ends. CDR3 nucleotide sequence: TGTGCCGCGGGCCGGCCAGGGAACATTCAGTACTTC. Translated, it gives CAAGRPGNIQYF.

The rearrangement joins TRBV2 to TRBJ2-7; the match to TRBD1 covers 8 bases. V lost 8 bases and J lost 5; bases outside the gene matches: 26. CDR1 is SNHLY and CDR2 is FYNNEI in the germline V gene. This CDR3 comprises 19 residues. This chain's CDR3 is CASVARSGGAFDRADEQYF. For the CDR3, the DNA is TGTGCCAGCGTTGCGCGTTCAGGGGGCGCTTTCGATCGGGCGGACGAGCAGTACTTC.

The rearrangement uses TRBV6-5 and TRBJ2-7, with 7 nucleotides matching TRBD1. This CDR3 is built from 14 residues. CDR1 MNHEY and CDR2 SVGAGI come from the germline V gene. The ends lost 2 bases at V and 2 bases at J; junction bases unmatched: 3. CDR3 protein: CASSYRDSTYEQYF. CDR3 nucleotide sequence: TGTGCCAGCAGTTACCGGGACAGTACCTACGAGCAGTACTTC.

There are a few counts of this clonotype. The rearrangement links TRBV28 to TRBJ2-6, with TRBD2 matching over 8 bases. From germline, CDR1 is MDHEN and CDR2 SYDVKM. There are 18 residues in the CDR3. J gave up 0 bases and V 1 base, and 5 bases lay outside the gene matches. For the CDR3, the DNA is TGTGCCAGCAGTTTATCAGAGGGACTAGGCTCTGGGGCCAACGTCCTGACTTTC. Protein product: CASSLSEGLGSGANVLTF. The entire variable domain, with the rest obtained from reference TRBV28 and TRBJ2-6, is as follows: DVKVTQSSRYLVKRTGEKVFLECVQDMDHENMFWYRQDPGLGLRLIYFSYDVKMKEKGDIPEGYSVSREKKERFSLILESASTNQTSMYLCASSLSEGLGSGANVLTFGAGSRLTVL.

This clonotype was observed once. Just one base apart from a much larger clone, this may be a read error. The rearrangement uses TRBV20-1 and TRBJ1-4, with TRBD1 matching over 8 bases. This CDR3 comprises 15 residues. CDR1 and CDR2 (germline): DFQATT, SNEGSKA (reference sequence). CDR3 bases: TGCAGTGCTAGAGATGGCGGGACAGGCGGTGAAAGACTGTTTTTT. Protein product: CSARDGGTGGERLFF.

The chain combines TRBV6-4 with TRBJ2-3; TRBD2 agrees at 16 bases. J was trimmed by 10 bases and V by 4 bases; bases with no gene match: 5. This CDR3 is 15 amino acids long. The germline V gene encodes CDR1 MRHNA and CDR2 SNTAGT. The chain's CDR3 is CASSAVGTSGRAQYF. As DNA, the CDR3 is TGTGCCAGCAGTGCGGTTGGGACTAGCGGGAGGGCGCAGTATTTT.

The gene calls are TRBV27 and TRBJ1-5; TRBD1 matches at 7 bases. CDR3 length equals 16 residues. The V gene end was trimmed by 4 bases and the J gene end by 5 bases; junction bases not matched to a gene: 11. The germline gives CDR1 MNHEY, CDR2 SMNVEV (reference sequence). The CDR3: CASSSKRGPIDQPQHF. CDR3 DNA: TGTGCCAGCAGTTCCAAAAGGGGGCCTATCGATCAGCCCCAGCATTTT.

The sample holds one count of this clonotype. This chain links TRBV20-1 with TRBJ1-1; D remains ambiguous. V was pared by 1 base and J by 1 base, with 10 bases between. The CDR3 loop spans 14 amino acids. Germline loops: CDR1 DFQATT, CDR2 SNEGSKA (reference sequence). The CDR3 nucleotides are TGCAGTGCTAGAGTGCCGGGGTCGAACACTGAAGCTTTCTTT. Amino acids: CSARVPGSNTEAFF.

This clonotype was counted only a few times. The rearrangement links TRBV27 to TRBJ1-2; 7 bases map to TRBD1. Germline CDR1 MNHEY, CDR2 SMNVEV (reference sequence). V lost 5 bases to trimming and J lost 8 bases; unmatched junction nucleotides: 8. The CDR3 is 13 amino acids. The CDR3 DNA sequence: TGTGCCAGCAGTCCAGGGGGGATGTGGGGCTACACCTTC. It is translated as CASSPGGMWGYTF.

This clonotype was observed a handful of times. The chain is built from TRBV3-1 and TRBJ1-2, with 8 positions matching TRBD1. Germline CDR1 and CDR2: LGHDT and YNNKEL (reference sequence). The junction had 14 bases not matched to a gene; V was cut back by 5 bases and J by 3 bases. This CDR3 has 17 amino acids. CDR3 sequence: CASSLFDRGPLDYGYTF. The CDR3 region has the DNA TGTGCCAGCAGCTTATTCGACAGGGGACCCCTGGACTATGGCTACACCTTC.

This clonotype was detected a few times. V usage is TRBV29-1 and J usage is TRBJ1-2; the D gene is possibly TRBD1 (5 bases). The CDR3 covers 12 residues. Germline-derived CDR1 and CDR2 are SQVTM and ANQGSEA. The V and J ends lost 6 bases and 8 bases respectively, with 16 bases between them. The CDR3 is CSVIVWGDGYTF. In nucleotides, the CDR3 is TGCAGCGTGATTGTTTGGGGGGACGGCTACACCTTC.

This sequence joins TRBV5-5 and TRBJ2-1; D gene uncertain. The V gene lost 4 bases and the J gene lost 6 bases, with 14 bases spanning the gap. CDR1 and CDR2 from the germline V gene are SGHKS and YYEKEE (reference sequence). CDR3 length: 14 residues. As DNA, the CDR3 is TGTGCCAGCAGCAGGACCGCCGATGCCAATGAGCAGTTCTTC. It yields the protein CASSRTADANEQFF.

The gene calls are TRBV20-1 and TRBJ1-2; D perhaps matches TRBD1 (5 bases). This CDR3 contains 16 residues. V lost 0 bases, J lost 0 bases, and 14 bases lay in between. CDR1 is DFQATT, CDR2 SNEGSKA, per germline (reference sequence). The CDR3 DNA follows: TGCAGTGCTAGAGATCAGGGCCCTAGACCTAACTATGGCTACACCTTC. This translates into CSARDQGPRPNYGYTF.

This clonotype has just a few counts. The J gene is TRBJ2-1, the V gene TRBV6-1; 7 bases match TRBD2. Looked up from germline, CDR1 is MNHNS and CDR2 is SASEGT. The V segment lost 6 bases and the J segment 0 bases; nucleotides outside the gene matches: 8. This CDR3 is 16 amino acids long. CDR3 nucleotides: TGTGCCAGCAGGGGGGGAGCGGGACGCTCCTACAATGAGCAGTTCTTC. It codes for CASRGGAGRSYNEQFF.

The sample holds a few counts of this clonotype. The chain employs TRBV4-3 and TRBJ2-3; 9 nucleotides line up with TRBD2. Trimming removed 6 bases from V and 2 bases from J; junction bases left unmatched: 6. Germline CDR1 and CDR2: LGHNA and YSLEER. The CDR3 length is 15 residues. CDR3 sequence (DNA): TGCGCCAGCAGTTACGGGACTAGCCTCACAGATACGCAGTATTTT. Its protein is CASSYGTSLTDTQYF.